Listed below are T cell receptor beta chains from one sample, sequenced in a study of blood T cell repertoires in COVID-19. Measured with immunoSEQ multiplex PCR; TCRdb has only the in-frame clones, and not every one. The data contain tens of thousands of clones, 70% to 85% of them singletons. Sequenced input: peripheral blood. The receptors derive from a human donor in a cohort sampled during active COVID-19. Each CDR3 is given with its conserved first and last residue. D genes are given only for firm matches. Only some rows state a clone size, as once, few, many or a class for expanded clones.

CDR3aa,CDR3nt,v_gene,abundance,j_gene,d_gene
CASSVGASYEQYF,TGTGCCAGCAGCGTGGGAGCCTCCTACGAGCAGTACTTC,TRBV9,-,TRBJ2-7,-
CASSYPPPDTQYF,TGTGCCAGCAGTTACCCCCCCCCGGATACGCAGTATTTT,TRBV6-6,once,TRBJ2-3,-
CASSYPRTSGYNEQFF,TGTGCCAGCAGTTACCCCAGGACTAGCGGCTACAATGAGCAGTTCTTC,TRBV28,once,TRBJ2-1,TRBD2
CAISGNRGSNQPQHF,TGTGCCATCAGTGGAAACAGGGGGAGCAATCAGCCCCAGCATTTT,TRBV10-3,-,TRBJ1-5,TRBD1
CASSTWGQISYEQYF,TGTGCCAGCAGCACCTGGGGGCAGATTTCCTACGAGCAGTACTTC,TRBV5-6,many,TRBJ2-7,-
CASSYLRGDPNTGELFF,TGTGCCAGCAGTTACTTGCGGGGGGACCCTAACACCGGGGAGCTGTTTTTT,TRBV6-2/TRBV6-3,-,TRBJ2-2,TRBD2
CASSRDIGFLREQYF,TGCGCCAGCAGCCGGGACATTGGCTTCCTACGAGAGCAGTACTTC,TRBV4-3,-,TRBJ2-7,-
CASSLVSRVNSPLHF,TGTGCCAGCAGCTTAGTCTCCAGGGTTAATTCACCCCTCCACTTT,TRBV7-2,once,TRBJ1-6,-
CSVADRGNTEAFF,TGCAGCGTTGCTGACAGGGGGAACACTGAAGCTTTCTTT,TRBV29-1,-,TRBJ1-1,TRBD1
CASSSSSYGYTF,TGTGCCAGCAGCTCGTCCAGCTATGGCTACACCTTC,TRBV7-2,-,TRBJ1-2,-
CASSIGGPASDTQYF,TGTGCCAGTAGTATCGGGGGGCCAGCTTCAGATACGCAGTATTTT,TRBV19,-,TRBJ2-3,-
CASSKSFEAFF,TGTGCCAGCAGCAAGAGTTTTGAAGCTTTCTTT,TRBV21-1,-,TRBJ1-1,-
CASSVEGLAGGDEQFF,TGTGCCAGCAGCGTAGAGGGGTTAGCGGGAGGAGATGAGCAGTTCTTC,TRBV9,-,TRBJ2-1,TRBD2
CASSQYGTRVGNEQFF,TGCGCCAGCAGCCAGTATGGGACAAGGGTTGGGAATGAGCAGTTCTTC,TRBV4-1,-,TRBJ2-1,-
CASSSRAPLGGYTF,TGTGCCAGTAGTTCGAGGGCCCCCCTCGGAGGCTACACCTTC,TRBV19,-,TRBJ1-2,-
CASSRRTSGAQETQYF,TGTGCCAGCAGTCGTCGGACTAGCGGAGCACAAGAGACCCAGTACTTC,TRBV6-6,once,TRBJ2-5,TRBD2
CASRLAGSYEQYF,TGCGCCAGCAGACTAGCGGGCTCCTACGAGCAGTACTTC,TRBV10-2,-,TRBJ2-7,TRBD2
CASGAENQPQHF,TGTGCCAGCGGGGCGGAAAATCAGCCCCAGCATTTT,TRBV27,-,TRBJ1-5,-
CASSYTSGGYEQYF,TGTGCCAGCAGTTATACTAGCGGGGGCTACGAGCAGTACTTC,TRBV6-2/TRBV6-3,-,TRBJ2-7,TRBD2
CASSLARDRGNTGELFF,TGTGCCAGCAGCTTGGCCCGGGACAGGGGGAACACCGGGGAGCTGTTTTTT,TRBV5-6,-,TRBJ2-2,TRBD1
CASSAGTGKGADTQYF,TGTGCCAGCTCCGCCGGGACAGGGAAAGGAGCAGATACGCAGTATTTT,TRBV18,few,TRBJ2-3,TRBD1
CASSPRTGTETQYF,TGTGCCAGCAGTCCCAGGACAGGGACGGAGACCCAGTACTTC,TRBV27,-,TRBJ2-5,TRBD1
CASSLGGQQETQYF,TGCGCCAGCAGCTTGGGGGGCCAACAAGAGACCCAGTACTTC,TRBV5-1,-,TRBJ2-5,-
CASSPPEGETQYF,TGTGCCAGCAGCCCCCCCGAGGGAGAGACCCAGTACTTC,TRBV12-3/TRBV12-4,few,TRBJ2-5,-
CASSRSLMNTEAFF,TGTGCCAGCAGCCGGAGCTTAATGAACACTGAAGCTTTCTTT,TRBV7-2,-,TRBJ1-1,-
CASSPTSGFGQPQHF,TGTGCCAGCAGCCCAACCTCAGGCTTCGGTCAGCCCCAGCATTTT,TRBV7-6,-,TRBJ1-5,-
CASSPTGTGLSPLHF,TGTGCCAGCAGCCCTACCGGGACAGGGCTTTCACCCCTCCACTTT,TRBV7-8,few,TRBJ1-6,TRBD1
CASSLSQGGPKEQFF,TGTGCCAGCAGTTTGTCGCAGGGCGGCCCCAAGGAGCAGTTCTTC,TRBV6-5,-,TRBJ2-1,-
CASSLPLTGRVGSTDTQYF,TGCGCCAGCAGCTTGCCCCTGACAGGGCGAGTGGGTAGCACAGATACGCAGTATTTT,TRBV5-1,-,TRBJ2-3,TRBD1
CASSEGSAARGYEQYF,TGTGCCAGCAGTGAAGGGTCGGCAGCGCGGGGCTACGAGCAGTACTTC,TRBV6-1,-,TRBJ2-7,-
CASSLSGLAGEADTQYF,TGTGCCAGCAGCTTGTCAGGGCTAGCGGGGGAGGCAGATACGCAGTATTTT,TRBV7-3,-,TRBJ2-3,TRBD2
CASSLGIFGTDTQYF,TGTGCCAGCAGCTTGGGTATCTTCGGGACAGATACGCAGTATTTT,TRBV9,-,TRBJ2-3,-
CASSQAEGGDQPQHF,TGTGCCAGCAGCCAAGCTGAGGGGGGGGATCAGCCCCAGCATTTT,TRBV3-1/TRBV3-2,once,TRBJ1-5,-
CASSLWRRGWPRSYNEQFF,TGTGCCAGCAGTCTATGGCGGCGGGGGTGGCCCAGGTCCTACAATGAGCAGTTCTTC,TRBV5-6,-,TRBJ2-1,TRBD2
CASSSPAGGIDEQYF,TGTGCCAGCAGCTCCCCTGCTGGAGGGATAGACGAGCAGTACTTC,TRBV28,-,TRBJ2-7,-
CASSFPRGSRSYNEQFF,TGTGCCAGCAGTTTTCCTCGCGGATCCCGCTCCTACAATGAGCAGTTCTTC,TRBV27,-,TRBJ2-1,-
CASRRTGIEDGYTF,TGTGCCAGCAGGCGGACAGGGATCGAGGATGGCTACACCTTC,TRBV27,-,TRBJ1-2,TRBD1
CASSRDRGEKLFF,TGTGCCAGCAGTAGGGACAGGGGGGAAAAACTGTTTTTT,TRBV12-3/TRBV12-4,-,TRBJ1-4,TRBD1
CASSADRGVNNEQFF,TGTGCCAGCAGCGCAGACAGGGGTGTTAACAATGAGCAGTTCTTC,TRBV9,once,TRBJ2-1,TRBD1
CASSPRGRGVTDTQYF,TGTGCCAGCAGTCCCCGAGGACGGGGGGTCACAGATACGCAGTATTTT,TRBV6-2/TRBV6-3,-,TRBJ2-3,TRBD2
CASSAGTGTGNTIYF,TGTGCCAGCAGCGCCGGGACAGGGACTGGAAACACCATATATTTT,TRBV9,-,TRBJ1-3,TRBD1